The rows below give T cell receptor beta chains drawn from one sample of a study of OX40 agonist ivuxolimab in advanced cancers. Sequenced by immunoSEQ multiplex PCR; TCRdb stores in-frame clones only, minus some. Among 45,000 to 60,000 clones listed, roughly nine tenths were seen once. The specimen comprised CD4+ or CD8+ T cells sorted from blood, sampled in a trial of the OX40 agonist ivuxolimab. The receptors shown here come from an adult with an advanced solid tumor such as melanoma, head and neck, liver or kidney cancer. Both conserved end residues are part of each CDR3. D genes are given only for firm matches. Clone size is not always given. Where it is, it says once, few, many or a class for expanded clones.

j_call | clone_size | d_call | v_call | cdr3_aa | cdr3_nt
TRBJ2-5 | . | . | TRBV5-6 | CASSLTGETQYF | TGTGCCAGCAGCTTGACGGGAGAGACCCAGTACTTC
TRBJ2-1 | . | TRBD2 | TRBV7-6 | CASSFGLAGYNEQFF | TGTGCCAGCAGCTTTGGACTAGCGGGGTACAATGAGCAGTTCTTC
TRBJ2-2 | . | . | TRBV6-5 | CASSYTNTGELFF | TGTGCCAGCAGTTACACAAACACCGGGGAGCTGTTTTTT
TRBJ2-1 | . | . | TRBV4-1 | CASSDTSYNEQFF | TGCGCCAGCAGCGACACTAGCTACAATGAGCAGTTCTTC
TRBJ2-7 | . | TRBD1 | TRBV19 | CASSTGTGGYEQYF | TGTGCCAGTAGTACTGGGACAGGGGGATACGAGCAGTACTTC
TRBJ1-5 | few | TRBD1 | TRBV19 | CASSTWTGDQPQHF | TGTGCCAGTAGTACCTGGACAGGGGATCAGCCCCAGCATTTT
TRBJ2-3 | many | TRBD2 | TRBV9 | CASSVSGRASGDTQYF | TGTGCCAGCAGCGTAAGCGGGAGGGCCTCGGGAGATACGCAGTATTTT
TRBJ2-3 | . | TRBD1 | TRBV7-9 | CASSEWTGVSTDTQYF | TGTGCCAGCAGCGAGTGGACAGGGGTTAGCACAGATACGCAGTATTTT
TRBJ2-7 | . | . | TRBV9 | CASSVGAREDSEQYF | TGTGCCAGCAGCGTAGGTGCTAGAGAGGACTCCGAGCAGTACTTC
TRBJ2-7 | . | TRBD1 | TRBV7-2 | CASRPGTGGYYEQYF | TGTGCCAGCAGACCCGGGACAGGGGGTTACTACGAGCAGTACTTC
TRBJ2-7 | once | . | TRBV4-1 | CASSPRAGSSYEQYF | TGCGCCAGCAGCCCCCGGGCAGGCAGCTCCTACGAGCAGTACTTC
TRBJ1-6 | . | . | TRBV9 | CASSGNSGVDSPLHF | TGTGCCAGCAGCGGGAACTCAGGGGTCGATTCACCCCTCCACTTT
TRBJ1-1 | . | TRBD1 | TRBV2 | CASSDPGTGNTEAFF | TGTGCCAGCAGTGACCCCGGGACAGGGAACACTGAAGCTTTCTTT
TRBJ2-3 | . | TRBD2 | TRBV19 | CASSIGATSGRRTDTQYF | TGTGCCAGTAGTATAGGAGCAACTAGCGGGAGGAGGACAGATACGCAGTATTTT
TRBJ2-7 | . | . | TRBV19 | CASSIRAGSSYEQYF | TGTGCCAGTAGTATCCGAGCGGGTTCCTCCTACGAGCAGTACTTC
TRBJ1-2 | . | . | TRBV11-2 | CASSPEGYYGYTF | TGTGCCAGCAGCCCCGAAGGGTACTATGGCTACACCTTC
TRBJ2-1 | . | TRBD2 | TRBV7-9 | CASSHSGDNEQFF | TGTGCCAGCAGCCATAGCGGGGACAATGAGCAGTTCTTC
TRBJ2-1 | . | . | TRBV27 | CASSRNSGEYNEQFF | TGTGCCAGCAGTCGAAACTCAGGGGAGTACAATGAGCAGTTCTTC